Below, 16 T cell receptor beta chains from the same sample are listed, as sequenced in a study of blood T cells in healthy people across ages (dated by TCRdb to between 2015 and 2016). To prepare the library, 5' RACE was applied. A second PCR of about 6 to 11 cycles was performed with a sample-barcoded 5' primer and a J-beta primer mix. Using fastp trimming at Q25 and MiXCR clonotype assembly, TCRdb reanalyzed the public sequencing data and kept in-frame beta chains. Each entry is one CDR3 protein sequence, shown with its most common DNA and genes. This sample holds around 1,900,000 distinct CDR3 sequences; 30% to 40% were observed only once. Of the sample, 23% is held by the ten largest clones. Material: blood. The source of these receptors is a human donor in good health.

This clonotype turned up a few times. This chain joins TRBV29-1 and TRBJ2-7; D perhaps matches TRBD2 (5 bases). Germline loops: CDR1 SQVTM, CDR2 ANQGSEA. This CDR3 contains 17 residues. The V end was cut by 5 bases, the J end by 5 bases, with 28 bases between. The CDR3 region is CSVIRGGQRAGGNEQYF. The DNA of the CDR3 is TGCAGCGTTATTCGAGGAGGCCAAAGGGCAGGCGGAAACGAGCAGTACTTC.

The J gene is TRBJ2-3, the V gene TRBV12-3 or TRBV12-4; 9 nucleotides line up with TRBD1. This CDR3 comprises 15 residues. V lost 5 bases, J lost 4 bases, and 7 bases stayed unmatched. CDR3 region: CASSAGTGRSDTQYF. The CDR3 nucleotides read TGTGCCAGCAGTGCAGGGACAGGGAGGTCAGATACGCAGTATTTT.

V usage is TRBV14 and J usage is TRBJ2-5, with D possibly being TRBD2 (5 bases). Gene TRBJ2-7 matches the end of the DNA better, so the J call may be wrong. The CDR3 runs 15 residues. Germline assignment: CDR1 SGHDN and CDR2 FVKESK. The CDR3: CASSQDDYGWDEQYF. DNA for the CDR3: TGTGCCAGCAGCCAAGATGACTATGGATGGGACGAGCAGTACTTC.

The table lists this clonotype with a few counts. The CDR3 loop is CASSSQGTQYF. In DNA, the CDR3 is TGTGCCAGCAGTTCCCAGGGGACCCAGTACTTC. This rearrangement joins TRBV27 to TRBJ2-5, with TRBD1 as a possible D gene (5 bases). The CDR3 loop spans 11 amino acids. V was trimmed by 4 bases and J by 7 bases, leaving 7 bases between them. Germline V gives CDR1 MNHEY, CDR2 SMNVEV (reference sequence).

This clonotype was detected a few times. V gene TRBV20-1 combines with J gene TRBJ2-7; D is unresolved. The CDR3 is 15 residues long. V was clipped by 0 bases and J by 1 base, with 13 bases between them. Germline CDR1 DFQATT, CDR2 SNEGSKA (reference sequence). CDR3 in amino acids: CSARDRNTYSYEQYF. The CDR3, as DNA: TGCAGTGCTAGAGATCGGAACACCTATTCCTACGAGCAGTACTTC.

This clonotype occurred many times. DNA of the CDR3: TGCAGTGCTAGAGCGGGATACAATGAGCAGTTCTTC. Amino acids: CSARAGYNEQFF. The V and J genes are TRBV20-1 and TRBJ2-1, with D perhaps matching TRBD2 (5 bases). The V and J ends lost 1 base and 4 bases respectively, with 5 bases between them. The CDR3 runs to 12 residues. Germline CDR1 and CDR2: DFQATT and SNEGSKA (reference sequence).

This clonotype has a handful of counts. J is TRBJ1-4 and V is TRBV5-1; TRBD1 is a possible D gene (5 bases). Trimming removed 2 bases from V and 0 bases from J, with 11 bases in between. CDR3 size: 16 residues. The V gene's germline CDR1 is SGHRS and CDR2 YFSETQ. The CDR3, as DNA: TGCGCCAGCAGCTTCGGGACCTGGGCAACTAATGAAAAACTGTTTTTT. The encoded protein is CASSFGTWATNEKLFF.

In this sample, this clonotype turned up many times. V gene TRBV6-1 combines with J gene TRBJ2-6; D not resolved. Germline assignment: CDR1 MNHNS and CDR2 SASEGT. This CDR3 has 15 amino acids. V was shortened by 2 bases and J by 0 bases, with 5 bases between the two germline ends. Written as DNA, the CDR3 is TGTGCCAGCAGTGAATCTAGCTCTGGGGCCAACGTCCTGACTTTC. Translated: CASSESSSGANVLTF.

This clonotype was seen only a few times. The chain has TRBV7-9 and TRBJ2-1; 10 positions agree with TRBD2. Trimming cost V 5 bases and J 0 bases; bases outside gene matches: 13. This CDR3 is built from 19 residues. Germline V gene sequence: CDR1 SEHNR, CDR2 FQNEAQ (reference sequence). DNA for the CDR3: TGTGCCAGCAGCCTATCTGACGGTCTAGCGGGGGTCTCCTACAATGAGCAGTTCTTC. It translates to CASSLSDGLAGVSYNEQFF.

This clonotype occurred a few times. The genes are TRBV20-1 and TRBJ1-1, with TRBD1 as a possible D gene (6 bases). Looked up from germline, CDR1 is DFQATT and CDR2 is SNEGSKA (reference sequence). CDR3 size: 15 residues. V was clipped by 3 bases and J by 3 bases, with 17 bases between them. The CDR3 here is CSASDNRVADTEAFF. CDR3 nucleotide sequence: TGCAGTGCTAGTGACAACAGGGTGGCCGACACTGAAGCTTTCTTT.

This clonotype was recorded many times. This chain joins TRBV7-3 and TRBJ2-3, with a weak D call TRBD1 (6 bases). CDR1 and CDR2 (germline): SGHTA, FQGTGA. The CDR3 spans 15 residues. V was pared by 4 bases and J by 5 bases, with 16 bases between. The CDR3 DNA reads as TGTGCCAGCAGCTCTCTTGGGGGCGAAGGAGATACGCAGTATTTT. It codes for CASSSLGGEGDTQYF.

This chain joins TRBV29-1 and TRBJ2-6, with D perhaps assigned TRBD1 or TRBD2 (5 bases each). The germline gives CDR1 SQVTM, CDR2 ANQGSEA. The V gene lost 4 bases and the J gene lost 0 bases, with 10 bases spanning the gap. The CDR3 is made up of 15 amino acids. The CDR3 protein is CSVGDGSSGANVLTF. The CDR3 region has the DNA TGCAGCGTTGGGGACGGCAGCTCTGGGGCCAACGTCCTGACTTTC. Drawing the rest from reference TRBV29-1 and TRBJ2-6, the complete variable domain is SAVISQKPSRDICQRGTSLTIQCQVDSQVTMMFWYRQQPGQSLTLIATANQGSEATYESGFVIDKFPISRPNLTFSTLTVSNMSPEDSSIYLCSVGDGSSGANVLTFGAGSRLTVL.

The CDR3: CASSYATGGGYTF. The DNA of the CDR3 is TGTGCCAGCAGTTACGCTACGGGCGGTGGCTACACCTTC. The chain couples TRBV6-5 to TRBJ1-2; D remains ambiguous. Germline V gives CDR1 MNHEY, CDR2 SVGAGI. The CDR3 sequence is 13 residues long. V was cut by 2 bases and J by 7 bases, with 11 bases left in between.

The sample holds a few counts of this clonotype. The CDR3 is CASAAGLAGGAFPQYF. CDR3 nucleotides: TGTGCCAGCGCAGCAGGACTAGCGGGGGGGGCCTTCCCCCAGTACTTC. The chain uses TRBV2 and TRBJ2-5; 15 bases line up with TRBD2. The CDR3 is 16 amino acids. Losses at the gene ends were 8 bases for V and 9 bases for J; bases not matched to a gene: 13. From germline, CDR1 is SNHLY and CDR2 FYNNEI.

This sequence joins TRBV27 and TRBJ1-5, with a weak D call TRBD1 (6 bases). The germline V gene has CDR1 MNHEY and CDR2 SMNVEV (reference sequence). The ends were cut back, 6 bases at V and 6 bases at J, with 18 bases in the middle. The length of the CDR3 is 15 residues. The CDR3 DNA reads TGTGCCAGCAGCCCCAGAGGGGGGGCTCGTCAGCCCCAGCATTTT. The encoded protein is CASSPRGGARQPQHF.

In this sample, this clonotype turned up a few times. The V gene is TRBV9, the J gene TRBJ2-3; 10 bases match TRBD2. Looked up from germline, CDR1 is SGDLS and CDR2 is YYNGEE. Losses at the gene ends were 3 bases for V and 4 bases for J; bases not matched to a gene: 11. This CDR3 spans 17 amino acids. This CDR3 is CASSAQSGGATADTQYF. CDR3 in DNA: TGTGCCAGCAGCGCCCAAAGCGGGGGGGCCACCGCAGATACGCAGTATTTT.